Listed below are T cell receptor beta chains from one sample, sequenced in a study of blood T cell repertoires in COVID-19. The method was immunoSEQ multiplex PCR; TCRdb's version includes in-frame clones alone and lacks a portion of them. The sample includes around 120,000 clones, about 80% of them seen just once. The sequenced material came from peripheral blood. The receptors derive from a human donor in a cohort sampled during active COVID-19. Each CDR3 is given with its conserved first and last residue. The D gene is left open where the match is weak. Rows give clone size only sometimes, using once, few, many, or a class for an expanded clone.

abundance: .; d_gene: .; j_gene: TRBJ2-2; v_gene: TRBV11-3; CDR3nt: TGTGCCAGCAGCTCGCGGGGGGAGACAGGGAAGGCCGGGGAGCTGTTTTTT; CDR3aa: CASSSRGETGKAGELFF
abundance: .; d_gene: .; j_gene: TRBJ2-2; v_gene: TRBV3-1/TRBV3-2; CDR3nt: TGTGCCAGCAGCATATTCCGGGGCGGGGAGCTGTTTTTT; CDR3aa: CASSIFRGGELFF
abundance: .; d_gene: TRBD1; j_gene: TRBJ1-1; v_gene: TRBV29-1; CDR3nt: TGCAGCGTGGGACAGGGGGCAACTTCGAACACTGAAGCTTTCTTT; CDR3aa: CSVGQGATSNTEAFF
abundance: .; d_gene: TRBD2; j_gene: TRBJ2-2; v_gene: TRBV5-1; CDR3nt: TGCGCCAGCCGCCTCGGACTAGCGGACACCGGGGAGCTGTTTTTT; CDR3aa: CASRLGLADTGELFF
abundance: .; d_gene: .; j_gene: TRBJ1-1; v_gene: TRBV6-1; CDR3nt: TGTGCCAGCAGTGAAGCCATAGATTTGAACACTGAAGCTTTCTTT; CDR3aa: CASSEAIDLNTEAFF
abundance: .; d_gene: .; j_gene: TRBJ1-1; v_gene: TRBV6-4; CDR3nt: TGTGCCAGCAGCAAAGGACCGGGAAGCACTGAAGCTTTCTTT; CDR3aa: CASSKGPGSTEAFF
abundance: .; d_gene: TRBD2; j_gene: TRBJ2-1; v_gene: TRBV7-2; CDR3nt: TGTGCCAGCAGGCCAACACTAGCGGGGGGATACAATGAGCAGTTCTTC; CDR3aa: CASRPTLAGGYNEQFF
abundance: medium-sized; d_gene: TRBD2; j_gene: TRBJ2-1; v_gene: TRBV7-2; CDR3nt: TGTGCCAGCAGCCCAACTAGCGAGAGCTCCTACAATGAGCAGTTCTTC; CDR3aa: CASSPTSESSYNEQFF
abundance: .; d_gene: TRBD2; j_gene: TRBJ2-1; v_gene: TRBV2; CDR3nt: TGTGCCAGCAGGGGGCGGACTAGCGGGGGCAATGATGAGCAGTTCTTC; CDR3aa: CASRGRTSGGNDEQFF
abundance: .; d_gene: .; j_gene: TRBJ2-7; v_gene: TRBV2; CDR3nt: .; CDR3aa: CASSGVASGTLGYF
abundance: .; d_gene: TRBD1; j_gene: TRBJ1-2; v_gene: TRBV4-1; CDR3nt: TGCGCCAGCAGACGCCTCTCCGGGACAGCCGCCCTGGGCTACACCTTC; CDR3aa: CASRRLSGTAALGYTF
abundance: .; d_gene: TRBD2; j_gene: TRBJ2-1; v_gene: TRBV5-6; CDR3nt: TGTGCCAGCAGTCTCGGACTAGCGGGAGTAAATGAGCAGTTCTTC; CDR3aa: CASSLGLAGVNEQFF
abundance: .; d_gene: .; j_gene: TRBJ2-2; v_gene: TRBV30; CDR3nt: TGTGCCTTAGGGCAGGGGAACACCGGGGAGCTGTTTTTT; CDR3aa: CALGQGNTGELFF
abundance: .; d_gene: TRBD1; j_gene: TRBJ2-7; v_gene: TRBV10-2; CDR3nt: TGCGCCAGCAGTTATAAGGGGACAGGGGGAAATGAGCAGTACTTC; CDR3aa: CASSYKGTGGNEQYF
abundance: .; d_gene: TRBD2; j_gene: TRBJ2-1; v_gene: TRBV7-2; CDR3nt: TGTGCCAGCAGCCCCAAGGGGACTAGTAGGGGATACAATGAGCAGTTCTTC; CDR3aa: CASSPKGTSRGYNEQFF
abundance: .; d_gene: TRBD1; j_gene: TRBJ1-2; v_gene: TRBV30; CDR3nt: TGTGCCTGGAGTAGACCACAGGGGGCGAACTATGGCTACACCTTC; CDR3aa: CAWSRPQGANYGYTF
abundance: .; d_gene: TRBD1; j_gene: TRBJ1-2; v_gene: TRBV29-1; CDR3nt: TGCAGCGTTGCCACCGGGACAGGGCCTAGCTATGGCTACACCTTC; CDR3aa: CSVATGTGPSYGYTF
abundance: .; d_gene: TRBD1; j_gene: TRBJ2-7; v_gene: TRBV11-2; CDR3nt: TGTGCCAGCAGCCCAGGACAGGGCCCTTTGGGCCAGTACTTC; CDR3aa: CASSPGQGPLGQYF
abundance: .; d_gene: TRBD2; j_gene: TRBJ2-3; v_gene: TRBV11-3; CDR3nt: TGTGCCAGCACCTCGAGCGGGGCTAGCACAGATACGCAGTATTTT; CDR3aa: CASTSSGASTDTQYF
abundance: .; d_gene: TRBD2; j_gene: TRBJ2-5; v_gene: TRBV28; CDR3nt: TGTGCCAGCAGCTCTAGCGGGAGGGGAGAGACCCAGTACTTC; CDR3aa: CASSSSGRGETQYF
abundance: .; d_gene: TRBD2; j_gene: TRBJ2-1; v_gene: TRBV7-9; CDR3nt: TGTGCCAGCAGCTTAACAGCGGGGGTATACAATGAGCAGTTCTTC; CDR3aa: CASSLTAGVYNEQFF
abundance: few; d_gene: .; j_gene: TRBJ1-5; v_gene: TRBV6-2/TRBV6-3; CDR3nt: TGTGCCAGCACCCCGTCAGGGCAGGGGCAGCCCCAGCATTTT; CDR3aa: CASTPSGQGQPQHF
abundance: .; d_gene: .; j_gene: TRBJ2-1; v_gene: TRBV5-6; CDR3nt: TGTGCCAGCAGCCAGGGGTTTACATCCTACAATGAGCAGTTCTTC; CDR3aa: CASSQGFTSYNEQFF
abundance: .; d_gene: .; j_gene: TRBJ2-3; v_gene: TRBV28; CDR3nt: TGTGCCAGCAGTTTCTCGGTTCTGTCGTCCACAGATACGCAGTATTTT; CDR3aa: CASSFSVLSSTDTQYF
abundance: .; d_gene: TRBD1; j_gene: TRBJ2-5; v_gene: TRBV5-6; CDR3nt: TGTGCCAGCAGCGCGGACAGGGGGCAAGAGACCCAGTACTTC; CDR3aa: CASSADRGQETQYF
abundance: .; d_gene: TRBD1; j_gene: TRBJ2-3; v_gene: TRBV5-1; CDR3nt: TGCGCCAGCAGCCAGGGACAGGGAAACACAGATACGCAGTATTTT; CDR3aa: CASSQGQGNTDTQYF
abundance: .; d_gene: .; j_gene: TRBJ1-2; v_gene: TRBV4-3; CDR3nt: TGCGCCAGCAGCCCGGGAGGGGGGGCGATGGGTGGCTACACCTTC; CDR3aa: CASSPGGGAMGGYTF
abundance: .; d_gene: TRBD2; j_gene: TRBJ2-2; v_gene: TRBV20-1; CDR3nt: TGCAGTGCTAGTCCTAGCGGGGGTTGGTCCGGGGAGCTGTTTTTT; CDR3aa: CSASPSGGWSGELFF
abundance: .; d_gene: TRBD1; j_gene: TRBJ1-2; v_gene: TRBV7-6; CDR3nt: TGTGCCAGCAGCTCCTTAACCGGGACAGCGATCTATGGCTACACCTTC; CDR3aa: CASSSLTGTAIYGYTF
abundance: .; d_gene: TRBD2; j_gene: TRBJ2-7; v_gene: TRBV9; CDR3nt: TGTGCCAGCAGCGTACAAGCGGGAGGGGCAAACGAGCAGTACTTC; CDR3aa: CASSVQAGGANEQYF
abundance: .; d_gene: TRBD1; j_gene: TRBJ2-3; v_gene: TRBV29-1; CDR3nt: TGCAGCGTTACAGGGGACCGCACAGATACGCAGTATTTT; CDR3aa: CSVTGDRTDTQYF
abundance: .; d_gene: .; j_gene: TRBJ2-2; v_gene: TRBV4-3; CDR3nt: TGCGCCAGCAGCCAAGTCGGGAACACCGGGGAGCTGTTTTTT; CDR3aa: CASSQVGNTGELFF
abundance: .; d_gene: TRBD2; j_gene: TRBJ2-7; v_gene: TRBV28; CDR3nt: TGTGCCAGCACCACGGGGGGGGGCTTGCAGTACTTC; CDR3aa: CASTTGGGLQYF
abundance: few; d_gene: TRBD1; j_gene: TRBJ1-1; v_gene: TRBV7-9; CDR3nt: TGTGCCAGCAGCTCGGGACAGGGGCACACTGAAGCTTTCTTT; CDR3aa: CASSSGQGHTEAFF
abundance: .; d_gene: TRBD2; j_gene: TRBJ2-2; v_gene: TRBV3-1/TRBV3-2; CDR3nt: TGTGCCAGCAGCCAACGTAGACTAGCAGCGAACACCGGGGAGCTGTTTTTT; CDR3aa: CASSQRRLAANTGELFF
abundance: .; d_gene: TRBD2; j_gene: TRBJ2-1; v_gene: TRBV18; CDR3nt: TGTGCCAGCTCACTATCCTCGGGACTAGCGGGAAATAGAGGAGAGCAGTTCTTC; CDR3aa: CASSLSSGLAGNRGEQFF
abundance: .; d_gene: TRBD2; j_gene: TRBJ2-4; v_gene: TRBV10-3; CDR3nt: TGTGCCATCAGTGAGTCCGGGGGGATAGCCAAAAACATTCAGTACTTC; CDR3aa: CAISESGGIAKNIQYF
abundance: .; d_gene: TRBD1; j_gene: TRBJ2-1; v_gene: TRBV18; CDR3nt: TGTGCCAGCTCACCGACAGGGGGCAATGAGCAGTTCTTC; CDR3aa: CASSPTGGNEQFF
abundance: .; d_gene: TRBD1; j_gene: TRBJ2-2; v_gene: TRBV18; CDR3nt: TGTGCCAGCTCACCAGTAGCCTTCGGACAGGGTGGCACCGGGGAGCTGTTTTTT; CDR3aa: CASSPVAFGQGGTGELFF
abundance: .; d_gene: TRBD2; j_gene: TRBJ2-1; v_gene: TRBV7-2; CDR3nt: TGTGCCAGCAGCCTAGGACTAGCGGGGTATGAGCAGTTCTTC; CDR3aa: CASSLGLAGYEQFF
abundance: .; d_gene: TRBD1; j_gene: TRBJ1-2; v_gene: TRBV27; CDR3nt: TGTGCCAGCAGCACCATTGGAGACAGGGCGGGAGGCTACACCTTC; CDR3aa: CASSTIGDRAGGYTF
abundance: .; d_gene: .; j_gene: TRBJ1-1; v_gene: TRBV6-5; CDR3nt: TGTGCCAGCCAGACCGGGAATAGGAACACTGAAGCTTTCTTT; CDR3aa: CASQTGNRNTEAFF
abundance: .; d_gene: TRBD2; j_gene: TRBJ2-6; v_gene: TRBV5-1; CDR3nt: TGCGCCAGCAGCTCCGGGACTAGCGGGAGGCCCCGGCGGGGGGCCAACGTCCTGACTTTC; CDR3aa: CASSSGTSGRPRRGANVLTF
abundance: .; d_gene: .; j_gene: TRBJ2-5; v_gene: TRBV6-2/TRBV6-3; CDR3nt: TGTGCCAGCAGTTATATTTTACGGGGGCAAGAGACCCAGTACTTC; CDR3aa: CASSYILRGQETQYF
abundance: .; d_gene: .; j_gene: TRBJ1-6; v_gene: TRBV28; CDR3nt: TGTGCCAGCAGTATGATTACAGGGCGGGGGAATTCACCCCTCCACTTT; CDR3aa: CASSMITGRGNSPLHF
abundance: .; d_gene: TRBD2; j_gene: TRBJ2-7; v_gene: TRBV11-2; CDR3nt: TGTGCCAGCAGGCACCCGGGACTAGCGGGAGCGGGGGAGCAGTACTTC; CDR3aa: CASRHPGLAGAGEQYF
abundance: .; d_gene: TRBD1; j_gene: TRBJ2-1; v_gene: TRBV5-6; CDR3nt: TGTGCCAGCAGGCCAAGGGACAGGGGAAATGAGCAGTTCTTC; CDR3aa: CASRPRDRGNEQFF
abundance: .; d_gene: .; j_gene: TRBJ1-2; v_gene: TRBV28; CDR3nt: TGTGCCAGCACCCCGGGGGGGTCAGGCTATGGCTACACCTTC; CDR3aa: CASTPGGSGYGYTF
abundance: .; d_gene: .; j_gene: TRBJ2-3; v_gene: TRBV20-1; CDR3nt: TGCAGTGCTTCCCAGGCAGATACGCAGTATTTT; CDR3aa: CSASQADTQYF
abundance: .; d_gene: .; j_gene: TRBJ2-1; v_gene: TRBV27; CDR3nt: TGTGCCAGCAGTGGCGGGTTCGTCAAGAACAATGAGCAGTTCTTC; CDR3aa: CASSGGFVKNNEQFF
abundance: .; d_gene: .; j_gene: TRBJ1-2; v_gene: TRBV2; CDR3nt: TGTGCCAGCAGTGAACGCGGGAGGGGGAATGGCTACACCTTC; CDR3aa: CASSERGRGNGYTF
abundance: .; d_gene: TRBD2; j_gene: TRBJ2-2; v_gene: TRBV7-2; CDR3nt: TGTGCCAGCGCCCCGGGGGGCACCGGGGAGCTGTTTTTT; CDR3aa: CASAPGGTGELFF
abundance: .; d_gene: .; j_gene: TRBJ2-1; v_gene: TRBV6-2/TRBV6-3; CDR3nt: TGTGCCAGCAGTCCCCACGTCGGGGGTTCTGGCAATGAGCAGTTCTTC; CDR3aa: CASSPHVGGSGNEQFF
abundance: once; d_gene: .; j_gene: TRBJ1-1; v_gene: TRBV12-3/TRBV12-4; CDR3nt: TGTGCCAGCAGCAACCTGGGGGGGACTGAAGCTTTCTTT; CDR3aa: CASSNLGGTEAFF
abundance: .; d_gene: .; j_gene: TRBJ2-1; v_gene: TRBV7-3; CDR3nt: TGTGCCAGCAGCTTAATGGCTGGGGGCCAGCAGTTCTTC; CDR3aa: CASSLMAGGQQFF
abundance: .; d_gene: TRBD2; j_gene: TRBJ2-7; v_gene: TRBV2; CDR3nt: TGTGCCAGCAGTGAACTGCGGGAGGGCCCCTACGAGCAGTACTTC; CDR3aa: CASSELREGPYEQYF